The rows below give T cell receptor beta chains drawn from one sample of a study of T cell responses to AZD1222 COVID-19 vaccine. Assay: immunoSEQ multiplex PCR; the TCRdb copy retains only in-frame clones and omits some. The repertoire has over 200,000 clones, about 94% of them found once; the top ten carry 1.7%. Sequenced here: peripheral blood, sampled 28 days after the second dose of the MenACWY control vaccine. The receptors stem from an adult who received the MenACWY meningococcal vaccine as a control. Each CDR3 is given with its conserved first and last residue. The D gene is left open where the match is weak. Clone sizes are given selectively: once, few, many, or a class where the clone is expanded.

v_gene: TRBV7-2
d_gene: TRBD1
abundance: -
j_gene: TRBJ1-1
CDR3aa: CASSLQGDTEAFF
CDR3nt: TGTGCCAGCAGCCTACAGGGGGACACTGAAGCTTTCTTT

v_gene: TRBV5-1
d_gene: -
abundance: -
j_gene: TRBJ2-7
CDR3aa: CASSLGPDSSYEQYF
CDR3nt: TGCGCCAGCAGCTTGGGACCGGATAGCTCCTACGAGCAGTACTTC

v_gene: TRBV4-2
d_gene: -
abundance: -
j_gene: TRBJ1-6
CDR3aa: CASSQVDSPLHF
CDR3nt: TGTGCCAGCAGCCAAGTAGATTCACCCCTCCACTTT

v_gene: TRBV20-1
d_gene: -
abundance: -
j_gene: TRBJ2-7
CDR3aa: CSAKGNEQYF
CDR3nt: TGCAGTGCTAAGGGTAACGAGCAGTACTTC

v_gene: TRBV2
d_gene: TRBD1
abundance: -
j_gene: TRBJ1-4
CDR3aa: CASSETGTGGGTNEKLFF
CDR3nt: TGTGCCAGCAGTGAGACCGGGACAGGGGGAGGGACTAATGAAAAACTGTTTTTT

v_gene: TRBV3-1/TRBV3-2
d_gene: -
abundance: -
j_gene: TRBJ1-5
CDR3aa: CASSQNLGAGQPQHF
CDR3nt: TGTGCCAGCAGCCAAAATCTAGGGGCAGGGCAGCCCCAGCATTTT

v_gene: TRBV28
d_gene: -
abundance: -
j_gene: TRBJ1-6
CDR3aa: CASSFMAAQRSPLHF
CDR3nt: TGTGCCAGCAGTTTTATGGCAGCCCAGCGTTCACCCCTCCACTTT

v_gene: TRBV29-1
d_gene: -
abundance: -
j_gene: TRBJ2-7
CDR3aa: CSASYGYEQYF
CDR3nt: TGCAGCGCTTCGTACGGCTACGAGCAGTACTTC

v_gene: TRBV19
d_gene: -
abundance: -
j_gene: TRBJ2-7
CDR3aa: CASSISTAYEQYF
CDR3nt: TGTGCCAGTAGTATCTCAACAGCGTACGAGCAGTACTTC

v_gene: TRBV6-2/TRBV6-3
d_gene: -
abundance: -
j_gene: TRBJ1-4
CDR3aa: CASSYSRMSPQATNEKLFF
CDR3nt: TGTGCCAGCAGTTACTCGAGAATGTCACCCCAAGCAACTAATGAAAAACTGTTTTTT

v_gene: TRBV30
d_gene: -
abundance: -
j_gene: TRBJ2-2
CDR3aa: CAWSVQVTGELFF
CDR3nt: TGTGCCTGGAGTGTACAAGTCACCGGGGAGCTGTTTTTT

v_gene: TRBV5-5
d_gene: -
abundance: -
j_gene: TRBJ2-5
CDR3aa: CASSLRPEGRGETQYF
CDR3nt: TGTGCCAGCAGCTTGCGCCCAGAGGGGCGTGGAGAGACCCAGTACTTC

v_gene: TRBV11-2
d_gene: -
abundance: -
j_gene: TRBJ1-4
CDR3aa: CASSLIRNEKLFF
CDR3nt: TGTGCCAGCAGCTTAATTAGAAATGAAAAACTGTTTTTT

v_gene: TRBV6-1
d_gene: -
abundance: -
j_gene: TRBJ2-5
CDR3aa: CASSEEGSRETQYF
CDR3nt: TGTGCCAGCAGTGAAGAGGGGTCGCGGGAGACCCAGTACTTC

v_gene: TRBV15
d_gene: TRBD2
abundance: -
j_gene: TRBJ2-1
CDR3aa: CATSRDDLGLALYNEQFF
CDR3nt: TGTGCCACCAGCAGAGATGATCTGGGACTAGCTCTATACAATGAGCAGTTCTTC

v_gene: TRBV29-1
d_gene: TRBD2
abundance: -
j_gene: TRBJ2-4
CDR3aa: CSPEGRGMRYIQYF
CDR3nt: TGCAGTCCGGAGGGGCGGGGGATGAGGTACATTCAGTACTTC

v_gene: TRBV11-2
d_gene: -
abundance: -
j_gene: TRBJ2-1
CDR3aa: CASSPRTGWDEQFF
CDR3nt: TGTGCCAGCAGCCCACGGACCGGGTGGGATGAGCAGTTCTTC

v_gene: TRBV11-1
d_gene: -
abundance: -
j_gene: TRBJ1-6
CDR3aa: CASSPDYQASPLHF
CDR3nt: TGTGCCAGCAGCCCGGACTACCAGGCTTCACCCCTCCACTTT

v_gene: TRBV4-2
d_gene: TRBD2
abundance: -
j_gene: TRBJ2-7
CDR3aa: CASSQDPGDYGEQYF
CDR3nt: TGTGCCAGCAGCCAAGACCCGGGGGACTACGGCGAGCAGTACTTC

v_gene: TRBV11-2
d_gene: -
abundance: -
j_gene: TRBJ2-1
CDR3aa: CAGSLVPGNSYNEQFF
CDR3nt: TGTGCCGGCAGCTTAGTCCCCGGGAATTCTTACAATGAGCAGTTCTTC

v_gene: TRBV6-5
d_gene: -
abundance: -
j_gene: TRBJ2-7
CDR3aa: CASSYSSASLYEQYF
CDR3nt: TGTGCCAGCAGTTACTCGAGTGCTAGCCTCTACGAGCAGTACTTC

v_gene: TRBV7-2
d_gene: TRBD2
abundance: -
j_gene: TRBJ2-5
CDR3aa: CASSLAGLAGETQYF
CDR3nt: TGTGCCAGCAGCTTAGCAGGACTAGCGGGAGAGACCCAGTACTTC

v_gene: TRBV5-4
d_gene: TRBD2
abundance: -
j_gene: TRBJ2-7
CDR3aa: CASSSSSGPDLYEQYF
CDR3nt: TGTGCCAGCAGCTCTTCTAGCGGGCCAGACCTCTACGAGCAGTACTTC

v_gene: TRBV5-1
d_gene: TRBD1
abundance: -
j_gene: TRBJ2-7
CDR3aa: CASSLAWTGLPYEQYF
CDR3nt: TGCGCCAGCAGCTTGGCCTGGACAGGGTTACCCTACGAGCAGTACTTC

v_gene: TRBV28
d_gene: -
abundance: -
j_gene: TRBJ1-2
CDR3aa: CASSLVGRRYGYTF
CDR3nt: TGTGCCAGCAGTTTAGTGGGGCGAAGATATGGCTACACCTTC

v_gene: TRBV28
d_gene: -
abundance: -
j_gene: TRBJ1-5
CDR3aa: CASVDSYNRQPQHF
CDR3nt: TGTGCCAGTGTAGACAGTTATAATCGGCAGCCCCAGCATTTT

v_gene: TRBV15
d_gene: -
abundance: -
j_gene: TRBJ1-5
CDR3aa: CATSRTGDQPQHF
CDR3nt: TGTGCCACCAGCAGGACAGGAGATCAGCCCCAGCATTTT

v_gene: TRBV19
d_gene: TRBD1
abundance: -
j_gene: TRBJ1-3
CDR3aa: CASRSIRTGDYSGNTIYF
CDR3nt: TGTGCCAGTAGATCTATCCGGACAGGGGACTACTCTGGAAACACCATATATTTT

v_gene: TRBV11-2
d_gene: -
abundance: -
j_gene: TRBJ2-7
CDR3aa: CASSLGWYEQYF
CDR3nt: TGTGCCAGCAGCTTGGGGTGGTACGAGCAGTACTTC

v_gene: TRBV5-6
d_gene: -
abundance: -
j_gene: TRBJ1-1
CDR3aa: CASSLFSNTEAFF
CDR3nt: TGTGCCAGCAGCTTGTTTTCGAACACTGAAGCTTTCTTT

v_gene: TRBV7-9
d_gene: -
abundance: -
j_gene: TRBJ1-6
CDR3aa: CASSPSGSSPLHF
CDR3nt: TGTGCCAGCAGCCCCTCAGGGAGCTCACCCCTCCACTTT

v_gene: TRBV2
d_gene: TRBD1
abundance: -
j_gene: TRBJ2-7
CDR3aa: CASKGQTLGQYF
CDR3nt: TGTGCCAGCAAGGGACAGACCTTAGGGCAGTACTTC

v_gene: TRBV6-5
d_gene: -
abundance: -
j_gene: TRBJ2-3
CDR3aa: CASSPTGPTDTQYF
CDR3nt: TGTGCCAGCAGCCCGACAGGACCCACAGATACGCAGTATTTT

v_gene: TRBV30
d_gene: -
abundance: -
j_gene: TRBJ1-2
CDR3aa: CAGAANHGYTF
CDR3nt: TGTGCCGGGGCAGCCAACCATGGCTACACCTTC

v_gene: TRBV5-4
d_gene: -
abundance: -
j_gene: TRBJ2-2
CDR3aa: CASSLAGPSGYWQDTGELFF
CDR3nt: TGTGCCAGCAGCTTGGCCGGACCCTCGGGTTACTGGCAAGACACCGGGGAGCTGTTTTTT

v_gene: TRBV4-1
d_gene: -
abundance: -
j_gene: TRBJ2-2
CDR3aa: CASSQDPDTGELFF
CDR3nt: TGCGCCAGCAGCCAAGATCCAGACACCGGGGAGCTGTTTTTT

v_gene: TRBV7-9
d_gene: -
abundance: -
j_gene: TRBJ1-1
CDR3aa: CASSLTGGAGTEAFF
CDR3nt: TGTGCCAGCAGCCTGACTGGGGGCGCGGGCACTGAAGCTTTCTTT

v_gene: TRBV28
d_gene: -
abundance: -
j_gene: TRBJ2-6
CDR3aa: CASSSYYPGANVLTF
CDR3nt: TGTGCCAGTTCTAGCTATTATCCTGGGGCCAACGTCCTGACTTTC

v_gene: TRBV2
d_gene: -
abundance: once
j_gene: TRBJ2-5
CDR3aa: CASRDPPRETQYF
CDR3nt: TGTGCCAGCCGGGACCCTCCACGAGAGACCCAGTACTTC

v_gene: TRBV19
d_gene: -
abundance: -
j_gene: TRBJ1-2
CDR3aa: CASSRSGANGYTF
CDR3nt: TGTGCCAGTAGTCGTTCAGGGGCCAATGGCTACACCTTC

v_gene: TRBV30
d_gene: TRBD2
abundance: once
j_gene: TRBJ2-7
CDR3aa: CAWSGVSGGPRLYEQYF
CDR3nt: TGTGCCTGGAGTGGGGTTAGCGGGGGGCCCCGACTCTACGAGCAGTACTTC

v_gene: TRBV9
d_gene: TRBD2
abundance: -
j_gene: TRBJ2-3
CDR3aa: CASSVVASGGGDTQYF
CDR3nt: TGTGCCAGCAGCGTAGTAGCTAGCGGGGGTGGAGATACGCAGTATTTT

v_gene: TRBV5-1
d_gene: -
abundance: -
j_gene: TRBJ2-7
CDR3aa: CASSLESFYEQYF
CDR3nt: TGCGCCAGCAGCTTGGAGTCTTTCTACGAGCAGTACTTC

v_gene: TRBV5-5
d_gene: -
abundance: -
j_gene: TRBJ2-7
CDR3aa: CASSLQVYEQYF
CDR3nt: TGTGCCAGCAGCTTGCAGGTTTACGAGCAGTACTTC

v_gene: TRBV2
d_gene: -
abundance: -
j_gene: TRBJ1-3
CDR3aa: CASSGSSGNTIYF
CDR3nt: TGTGCCAGCAGTGGGAGCTCTGGAAACACCATATATTTT

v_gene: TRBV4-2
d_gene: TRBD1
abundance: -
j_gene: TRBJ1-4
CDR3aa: CASSRQGANEKLFF
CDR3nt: TGTGCCAGCAGCCGACAGGGTGCTAATGAAAAACTGTTTTTT

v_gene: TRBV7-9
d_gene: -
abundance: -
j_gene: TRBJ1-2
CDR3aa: CASSLGGDGYTF
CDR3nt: TGTGCCAGCAGCTTAGGGGGTGATGGCTACACCTTC

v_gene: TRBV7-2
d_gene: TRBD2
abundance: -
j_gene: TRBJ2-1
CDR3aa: CASRPSGSSYNEQFF
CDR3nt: TGTGCCAGCAGGCCCAGCGGGAGCTCCTACAATGAGCAGTTCTTC

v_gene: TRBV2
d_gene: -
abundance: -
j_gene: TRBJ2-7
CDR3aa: CASSSQGSYEQYF
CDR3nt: TGTGCCAGCAGTTCCCAGGGTTCCTACGAGCAGTACTTC

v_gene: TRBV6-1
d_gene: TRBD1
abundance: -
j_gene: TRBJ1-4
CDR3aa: CASSEDRGEKLFF
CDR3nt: TGTGCCAGCAGTGAGGACAGGGGCGAAAAACTGTTTTTT

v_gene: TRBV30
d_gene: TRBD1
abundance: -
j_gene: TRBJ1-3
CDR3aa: CAWAFGQGGGNTIYF
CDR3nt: TGTGCCTGGGCCTTTGGACAGGGGGGTGGAAACACCATATATTTT

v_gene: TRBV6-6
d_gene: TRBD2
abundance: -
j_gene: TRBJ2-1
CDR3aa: CASSSSSGSYNEQFF
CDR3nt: TGTGCCAGCAGTTCCTCTAGCGGGAGTTACAATGAGCAGTTCTTC

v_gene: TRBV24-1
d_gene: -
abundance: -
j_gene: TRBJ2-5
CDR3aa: CATSDLGETQYF
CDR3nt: TGTGCCACCAGTGATTTAGGGGAGACCCAGTACTTC

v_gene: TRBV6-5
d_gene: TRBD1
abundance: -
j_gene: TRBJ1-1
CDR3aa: CASRQGAGGGTEAFF
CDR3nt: TGTGCCAGTAGACAGGGGGCAGGAGGTGGTACTGAAGCTTTCTTT

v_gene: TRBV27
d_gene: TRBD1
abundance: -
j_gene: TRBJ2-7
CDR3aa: CASKGTGVREQYF
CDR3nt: TGTGCCAGCAAGGGGACAGGGGTAAGGGAGCAGTACTTC

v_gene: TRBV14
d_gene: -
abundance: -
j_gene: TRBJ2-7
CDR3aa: CASSQGPTVDF
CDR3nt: TGTGCCAGCAGCCAGGGTCCCACCGTGGACTTC

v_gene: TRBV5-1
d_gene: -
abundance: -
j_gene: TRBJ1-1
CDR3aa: CASSLAGGVNTEAFF
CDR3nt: TGCGCCAGCAGCTTGGCCGGAGGGGTGAACACTGAAGCTTTCTTT

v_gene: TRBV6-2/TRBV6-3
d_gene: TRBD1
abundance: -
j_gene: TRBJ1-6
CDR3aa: CASSYGWSSRDRKSSPLHF
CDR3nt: TGTGCCAGCAGTTATGGTTGGTCTTCCAGGGACAGGAAAAGTTCACCCCTCCACTTT

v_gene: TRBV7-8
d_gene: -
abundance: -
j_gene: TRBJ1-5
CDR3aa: CASSLGKGNQPQHF
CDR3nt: TGTGCCAGCAGCTTAGGGAAGGGCAATCAGCCCCAGCATTTT